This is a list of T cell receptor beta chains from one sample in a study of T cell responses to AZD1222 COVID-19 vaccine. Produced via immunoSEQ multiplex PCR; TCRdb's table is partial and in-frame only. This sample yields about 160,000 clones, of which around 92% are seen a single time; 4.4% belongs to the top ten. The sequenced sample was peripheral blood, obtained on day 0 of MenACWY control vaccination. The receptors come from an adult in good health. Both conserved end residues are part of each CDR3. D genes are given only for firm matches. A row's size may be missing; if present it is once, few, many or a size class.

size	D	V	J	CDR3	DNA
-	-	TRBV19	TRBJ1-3	CASSIGSGNTIYF	TGTGCCAGTAGTATCGGTTCTGGAAACACCATATATTTT
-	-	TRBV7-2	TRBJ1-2	CASSYGPTEGYTF	TGTGCCAGCAGCTACGGCCCGACGGAAGGCTACACCTTC
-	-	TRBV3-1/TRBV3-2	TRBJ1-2	CASSQDRLYYGYTF	TGTGCCAGCAGCCAAGACAGGCTATACTATGGCTACACCTTC
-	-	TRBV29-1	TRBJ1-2	CSVEDRGLLDTF	TGCAGCGTTGAAGACAGGGGTTTGCTTGACACCTTC
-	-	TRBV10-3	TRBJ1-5	CAISDGGNQPQHF	TGTGCCATCAGTGATGGGGGAAATCAGCCCCAGCATTTT
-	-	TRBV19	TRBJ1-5	CASSIWGSDQPQHF	TGTGCCAGTAGTATTTGGGGTAGCGATCAGCCCCAGCATTTT
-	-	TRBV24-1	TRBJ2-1	CATRGDGGSYNEQFF	TGTGCCACCAGGGGGGACGGGGGCTCCTACAATGAGCAGTTCTTC
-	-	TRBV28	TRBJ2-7	CASSRPGGAYEQYF	TGTGCCAGCAGTCGTCCAGGGGGGGCCTACGAGCAGTACTTC
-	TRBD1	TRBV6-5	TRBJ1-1	CASRPQSGTVEAFF	TGTGCCAGCAGGCCCCAATCCGGGACAGTTGAAGCTTTCTTT
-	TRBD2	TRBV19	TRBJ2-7	CASRSVAGAYEQYF	TGTGCCAGTAGGTCGGTAGCGGGGGCCTACGAGCAGTACTTC
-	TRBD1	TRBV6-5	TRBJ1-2	CASSYRQGAVGYTF	TGTGCCAGCAGTTACCGTCAGGGGGCCGTCGGCTACACCTTC
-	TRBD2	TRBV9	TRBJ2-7	CASSPRAGGSYEQYF	TGTGCCAGCAGCCCCCGGGCGGGAGGCTCCTACGAGCAGTACTTC
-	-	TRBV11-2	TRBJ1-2	CASSSLVEGNYGYTF	TGTGCCAGCAGCTCACTAGTGGAGGGGAACTATGGCTACACCTTC
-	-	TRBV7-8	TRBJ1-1	CASSANPGSLATEAFF	TGTGCCAGCAGTGCAAACCCGGGAAGCTTGGCCACTGAAGCTTTCTTT
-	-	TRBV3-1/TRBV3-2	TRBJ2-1	CASSQVVANEQFF	TGTGCCAGCAGCCAAGTAGTGGCCAATGAGCAGTTCTTC
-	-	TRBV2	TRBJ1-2	CAGTKEGGSNYGYTF	TGTGCCGGTACGAAAGAGGGGGGTAGTAACTATGGCTACACCTTC
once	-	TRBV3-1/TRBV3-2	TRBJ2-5	CASSRFRETQYF	TGTGCCAGCAGTCGATTTCGAGAGACCCAGTACTTC
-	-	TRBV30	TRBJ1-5	CAWSGPTTRQYQPQHF	TGTGCCTGGAGCGGACCTACTACTCGACAGTATCAGCCCCAGCATTTT
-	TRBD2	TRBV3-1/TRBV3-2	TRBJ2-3	CASSHHLAGALAGTDTQYF	TGTGCCAGCAGCCACCACCTAGCGGGAGCGCTTGCGGGCACAGATACGCAGTATTTT
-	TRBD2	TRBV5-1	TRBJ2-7	CASSLGGLAGGSYEQYF	TGCGCCAGCAGCTTGGGTGGCCTAGCGGGAGGTAGTTACGAGCAGTACTTC
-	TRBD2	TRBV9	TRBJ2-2	CASSPWTSGGVELFF	TGTGCCAGCAGCCCTTGGACTAGCGGGGGGGTGGAGCTGTTTTTT
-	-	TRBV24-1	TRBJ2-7	CATSDSNQGINEQYF	TGTGCCACCAGTGACAGTAACCAGGGGATCAACGAGCAGTACTTC